Sequencing of this T cell receptor (beta chain) was carried out in a study of T-cell memory formation after mild COVID-19. As to this clonotype: As yet, its antigen is unknown.

Germline CDR1 SGDLS, CDR2 YYNGEE. The CDR3 consists of 14 residues. Between the trimmed V and J ends, which lost 3 bases and 4 bases, there was a span of 13 bases. 5'RACE with constant-segment primers yielded barcoded, UMI-tagged TCR alpha and TCR beta cDNA libraries. Using its own MiXCR run on the 5' RACE reads, TCRdb lists one record per CDR3 protein. Here the sample spans a few hundred thousand distinct CDR3 sequences, about a sixth being singletons. The study, taken as a whole, reports: CD4+ clones that contracted lay mainly in CM and EM; CD8+ ones lay in EMRA. Pre-infection memory already had some responding clones, implying cross-reactive memory joined.

The sample taken for sequencing was PBMCs or a T cell subset sorted from them (not recorded which). The chain employs TRBV9 and TRBJ2-5, with D perhaps matching TRBD1 (6 bases). This sequence originates from a man aged 18 to 30 who had mild COVID-19 (a few samples of this study predate the infection). Cell type and time point are not known. DNA of the CDR3: TGTGCCAGCAGCGAAGTCGTGGGGGCAGAGACCCAGTACTTC. Amino acids: CASSEVVGAETQYF.